This is a list of T cell receptor beta chains from one sample in a study of blood T cell repertoires in COVID-19. Profiling relied on immunoSEQ multiplex PCR, and the TCRdb table lists in-frame clones only, not all of them. This sample has about 400,000 clones, with more than 80% found just once. Sequencing used peripheral blood. The receptors were gathered from a woman in her thirties with active or convalescent COVID-19. The CDR3 runs from the conserved cysteine through the conserved F or W. The order of the fields is V gene, J gene, CDR3 protein.

v_gene: TRBV5-6; j_gene: TRBJ2-7; CDR3aa: CASRGQGSYEQYF
v_gene: TRBV6-5; j_gene: TRBJ1-3; CDR3aa: CASSSRTVIGNTIYF
v_gene: TRBV10-1; j_gene: TRBJ2-3; CDR3aa: CASSKRTGGPDTQYF
v_gene: TRBV9; j_gene: TRBJ2-5; CDR3aa: CASSLAGGQETQYF
v_gene: TRBV4-1; j_gene: TRBJ1-3; CDR3aa: CASSQPGQGVSSGNTIYF
v_gene: TRBV5-1; j_gene: TRBJ2-3; CDR3aa: CASSLGGARTDTQYF
v_gene: TRBV7-2; j_gene: TRBJ2-1; CDR3aa: CASRDSSSYNEQFF
v_gene: TRBV18; j_gene: TRBJ1-3; CDR3aa: CASSLTGFDASGNTIYF
v_gene: TRBV6-5; j_gene: TRBJ1-1; CDR3aa: CASSTKGGGEAFF
v_gene: TRBV5-1; j_gene: TRBJ1-2; CDR3aa: CASSLGQGIGYTF
v_gene: TRBV20-1; j_gene: TRBJ1-6; CDR3aa: CSASDIHSYNSPLHF
v_gene: TRBV15; j_gene: TRBJ2-2; CDR3aa: CATSRDWAGSVTGELFF
v_gene: TRBV4-1; j_gene: TRBJ1-3; CDR3aa: CASSLLQDTHTHGNTIYF
v_gene: TRBV27; j_gene: TRBJ2-7; CDR3aa: CASSPILQGAIEQYF
v_gene: TRBV27; j_gene: TRBJ1-2; CDR3aa: CASTNIGGGYGYTF
v_gene: TRBV5-8; j_gene: TRBJ2-1; CDR3aa: CASSSQGAPGNEQFF
v_gene: TRBV7-9; j_gene: TRBJ1-1; CDR3aa: CASSFGGGGTEAFF
v_gene: TRBV6-4; j_gene: TRBJ2-7; CDR3aa: CASSLTGKSEQYF
v_gene: TRBV10-3; j_gene: TRBJ2-7; CDR3aa: CAISELDRGPEQYF
v_gene: TRBV29-1; j_gene: TRBJ1-2; CDR3aa: CSVEDSDRFNSYTF
v_gene: TRBV2; j_gene: TRBJ1-1; CDR3aa: CASSGGQGATEAFF
v_gene: TRBV11-2; j_gene: TRBJ1-6; CDR3aa: CASSLDRLGGNSPLHF
v_gene: TRBV21-1; j_gene: TRBJ2-1; CDR3aa: CASSVHLAGNYNEQFF